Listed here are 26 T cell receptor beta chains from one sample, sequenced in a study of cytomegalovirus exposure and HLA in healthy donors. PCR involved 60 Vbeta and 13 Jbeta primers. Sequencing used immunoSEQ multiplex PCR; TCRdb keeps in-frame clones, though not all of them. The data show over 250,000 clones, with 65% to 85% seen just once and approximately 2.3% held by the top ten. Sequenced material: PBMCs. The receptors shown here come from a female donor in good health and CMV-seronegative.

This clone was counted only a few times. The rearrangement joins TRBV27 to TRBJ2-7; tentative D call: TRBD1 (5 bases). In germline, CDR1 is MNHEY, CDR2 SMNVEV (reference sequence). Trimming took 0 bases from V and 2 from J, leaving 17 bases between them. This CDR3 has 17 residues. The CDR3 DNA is TGTGCCAGCAGTTTATCGTTGGGGCGAGTCCGTCCCTACGAGCAGTACTTC. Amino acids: CASSLSLGRVRPYEQYF.

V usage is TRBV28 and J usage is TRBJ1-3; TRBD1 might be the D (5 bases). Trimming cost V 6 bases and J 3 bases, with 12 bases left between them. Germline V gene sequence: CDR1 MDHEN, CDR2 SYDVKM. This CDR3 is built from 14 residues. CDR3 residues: CASRRGRDGNTIYF. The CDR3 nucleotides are TGTGCCAGCAGGCGGGGGAGGGATGGAAACACCATATATTTT.

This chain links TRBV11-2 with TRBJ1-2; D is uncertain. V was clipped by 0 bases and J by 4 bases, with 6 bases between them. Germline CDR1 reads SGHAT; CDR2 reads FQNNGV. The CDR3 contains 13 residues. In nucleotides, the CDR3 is TGTGCCAGCAGCTTAGATCACGGCTATGGCTACACCTTC. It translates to CASSLDHGYGYTF.

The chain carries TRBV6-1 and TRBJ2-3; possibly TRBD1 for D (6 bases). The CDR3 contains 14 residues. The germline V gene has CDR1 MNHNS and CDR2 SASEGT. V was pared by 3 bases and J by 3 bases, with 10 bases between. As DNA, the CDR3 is TGTGCCAGCAGTGAGGTTAGGGGGACAGATACGCAGTATTTT. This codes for CASSEVRGTDTQYF.

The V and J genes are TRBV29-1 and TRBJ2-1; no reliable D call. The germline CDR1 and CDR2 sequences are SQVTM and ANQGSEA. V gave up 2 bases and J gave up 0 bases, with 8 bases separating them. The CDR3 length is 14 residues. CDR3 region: CSVEKLTSYNEQFF. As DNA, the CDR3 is TGCAGCGTTGAAAAACTAACCTCCTACAATGAGCAGTTCTTC.

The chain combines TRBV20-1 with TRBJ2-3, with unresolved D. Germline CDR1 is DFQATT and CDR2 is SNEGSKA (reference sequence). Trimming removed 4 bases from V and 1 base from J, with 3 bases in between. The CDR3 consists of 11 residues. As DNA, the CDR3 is TGCAGTGCTATAGGCACAGATACGCAGTATTTT. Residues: CSAIGTDTQYF.

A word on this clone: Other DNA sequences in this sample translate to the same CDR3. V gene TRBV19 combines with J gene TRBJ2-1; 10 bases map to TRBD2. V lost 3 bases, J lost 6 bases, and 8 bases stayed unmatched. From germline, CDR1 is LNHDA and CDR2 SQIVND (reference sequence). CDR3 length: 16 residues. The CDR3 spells CASSIGWTSGFNEQFF. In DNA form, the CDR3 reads TGTGCCAGTAGTATCGGCTGGACTAGCGGTTTCAATGAGCAGTTCTTC. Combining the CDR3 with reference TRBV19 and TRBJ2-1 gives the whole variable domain DGGITQSPKYLFRKEGQNVTLSCEQNLNHDAMYWYRQDPGQGLRLIYYSQIVNDFQKGDIAEGYSVSREKKESFPLTVTSAQKNPTAFYLCASSIGWTSGFNEQFFGPGTRLTVL.

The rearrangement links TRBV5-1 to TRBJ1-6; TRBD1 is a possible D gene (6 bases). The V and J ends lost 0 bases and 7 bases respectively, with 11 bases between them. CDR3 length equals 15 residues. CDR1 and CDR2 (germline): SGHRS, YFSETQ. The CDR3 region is CASSLDTGPNSPLHF. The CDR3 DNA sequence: TGCGCCAGCAGCTTGGATACAGGGCCGAATTCACCCCTCCACTTT. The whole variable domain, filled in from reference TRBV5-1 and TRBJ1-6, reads KAGVTQTPRYLIKTRGQQVTLSCSPISGHRSVSWYQQTPGQGLQFLFEYFSETQRNKGNFPGRFSGRQFSNSRSEMNVSTLELGDSALYLCASSLDTGPNSPLHFGNGTRLTVT.

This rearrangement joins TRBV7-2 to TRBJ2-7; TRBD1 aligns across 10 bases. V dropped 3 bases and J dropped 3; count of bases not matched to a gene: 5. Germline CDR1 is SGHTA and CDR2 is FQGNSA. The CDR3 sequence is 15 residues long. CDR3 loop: CASSLGQGTNYEQYF. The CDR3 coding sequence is TGTGCCAGCAGCTTGGGACAGGGGACGAACTACGAGCAGTACTTC. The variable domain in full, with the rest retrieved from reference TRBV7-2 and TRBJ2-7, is GAGVSQSPSNKVTEKGKDVELRCDPISGHTALYWYRQSLGQGLEFLIYFQGNSAPDKSGLPSDRFSAERTGGSVSTLTIQRTQQEDSAVYLCASSLGQGTNYEQYFGPGTRLTVT.

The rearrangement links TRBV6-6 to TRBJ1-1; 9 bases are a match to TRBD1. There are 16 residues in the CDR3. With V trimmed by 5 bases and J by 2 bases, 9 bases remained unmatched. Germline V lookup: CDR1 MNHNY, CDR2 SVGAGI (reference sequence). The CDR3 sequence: CASSQTRQGGNTEAFF. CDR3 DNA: TGTGCCAGCAGTCAGACGCGACAGGGGGGAAACACTGAAGCTTTCTTT.

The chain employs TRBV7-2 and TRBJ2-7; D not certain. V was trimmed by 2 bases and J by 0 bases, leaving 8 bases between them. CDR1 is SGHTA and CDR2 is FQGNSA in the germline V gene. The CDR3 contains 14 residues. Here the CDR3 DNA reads TGTGCCAGCAGCTTATGGGCCTCCTCCTACGAGCAGTACTTC. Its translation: CASSLWASSYEQYF.

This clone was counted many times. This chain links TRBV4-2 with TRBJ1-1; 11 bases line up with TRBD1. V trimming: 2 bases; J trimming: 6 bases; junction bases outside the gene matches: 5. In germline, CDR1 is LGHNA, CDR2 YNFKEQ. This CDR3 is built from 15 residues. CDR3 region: CASSQQRTGGPEAFF. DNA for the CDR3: TGTGCCAGCAGCCAACAGAGGACAGGGGGCCCTGAAGCTTTCTTT.

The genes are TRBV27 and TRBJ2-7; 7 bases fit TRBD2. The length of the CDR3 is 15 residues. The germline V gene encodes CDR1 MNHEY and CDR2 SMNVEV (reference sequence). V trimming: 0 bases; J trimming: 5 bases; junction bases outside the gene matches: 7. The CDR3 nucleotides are TGTGCCAGCAGTTTATCCGCGGGAGCGACAAACGAGCAGTACTTC. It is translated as CASSLSAGATNEQYF.

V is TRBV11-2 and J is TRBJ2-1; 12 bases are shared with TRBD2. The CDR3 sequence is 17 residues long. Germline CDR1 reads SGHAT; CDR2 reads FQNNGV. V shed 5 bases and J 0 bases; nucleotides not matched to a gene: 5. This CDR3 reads CASSARLAGVSYNEQFF. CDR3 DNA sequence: TGTGCCAGCAGCGCGAGACTAGCGGGAGTCTCCTACAATGAGCAGTTCTTC.

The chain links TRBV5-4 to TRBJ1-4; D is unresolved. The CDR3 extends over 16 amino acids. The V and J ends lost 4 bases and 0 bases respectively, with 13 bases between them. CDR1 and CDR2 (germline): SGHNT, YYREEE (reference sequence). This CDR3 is CASSPTPGATNEKLFF. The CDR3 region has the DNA TGTGCCAGCAGCCCTACGCCGGGTGCAACTAATGAAAAACTGTTTTTT.

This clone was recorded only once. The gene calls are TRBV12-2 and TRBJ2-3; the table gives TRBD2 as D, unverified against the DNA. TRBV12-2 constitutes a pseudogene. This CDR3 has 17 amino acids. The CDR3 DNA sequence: TGTGCAAGTCGCTTTCCGGAGGGGCCGCGGGGCACAGATACGCAGTATTTT. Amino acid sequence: CASRFPEGPRGTDTQYF.

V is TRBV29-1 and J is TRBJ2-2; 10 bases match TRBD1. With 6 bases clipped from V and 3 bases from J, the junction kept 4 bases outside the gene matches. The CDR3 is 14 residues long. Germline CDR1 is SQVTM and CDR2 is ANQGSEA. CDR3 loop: CSVRDRGYTGELFF. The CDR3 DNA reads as TGCAGCGTGAGGGACAGGGGATACACCGGGGAGCTGTTTTTT.

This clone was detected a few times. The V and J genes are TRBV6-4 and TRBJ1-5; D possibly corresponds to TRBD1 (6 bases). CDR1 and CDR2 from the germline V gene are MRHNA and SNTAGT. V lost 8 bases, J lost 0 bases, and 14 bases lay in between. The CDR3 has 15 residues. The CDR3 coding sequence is TGTGCCAGCGGGATGGGACACCATAGCAATCAGCCCCAGCATTTT. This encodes CASGMGHHSNQPQHF.

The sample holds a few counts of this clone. The CDR3 DNA reads TGTGCCAGCAGCTTAGGGGTGACGGGAACCTACAATGAGCAGTTCTTC. Translation gives CASSLGVTGTYNEQFF. V usage is TRBV7-2 and J usage is TRBJ2-1, with D perhaps matching TRBD2 (5 bases). Germline V gives CDR1 SGHTA, CDR2 FQGNSA. The germline V and J ends were trimmed by 1 base and 2 bases, with 12 bases remaining between them. The CDR3 length is 16 residues.

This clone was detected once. CDR3 bases: TGTGCCACCGGACTAGCTTTTAAGACAGATACGCAGTATTTT. This gives the protein CATGLAFKTDTQYF. This rearrangement joins TRBV6-1 to TRBJ2-3; 8 nucleotides match TRBD2. The germline V gene encodes CDR1 MNHNS and CDR2 SASEGT. V lost 10 bases, J lost 3 bases, and 9 bases stayed unmatched. This CDR3 has 14 amino acids.

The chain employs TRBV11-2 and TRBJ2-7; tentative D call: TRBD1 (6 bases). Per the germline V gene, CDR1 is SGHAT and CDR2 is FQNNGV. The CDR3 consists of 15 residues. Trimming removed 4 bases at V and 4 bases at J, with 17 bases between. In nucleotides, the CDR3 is TGTGCCAGCAGCTCCCGTAAGGGGGTCACGTACGAGCAGTACTTC. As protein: CASSSRKGVTYEQYF.

CDR3 in DNA: TGTGCCTGGAGTGTAGGTGTTACGGACGAGGGAACCGGGGAGCTGTTTTTT. This gives the protein CAWSVGVTDEGTGELFF. The genes are TRBV30 and TRBJ2-2; tentatively, D is TRBD2 (5 bases). V was cut by 0 bases and J by 5 bases, with 19 bases left in between. CDR3 size: 17 residues. The germline CDR1 and CDR2 sequences are GTSNPN and SVGIG (reference sequence).

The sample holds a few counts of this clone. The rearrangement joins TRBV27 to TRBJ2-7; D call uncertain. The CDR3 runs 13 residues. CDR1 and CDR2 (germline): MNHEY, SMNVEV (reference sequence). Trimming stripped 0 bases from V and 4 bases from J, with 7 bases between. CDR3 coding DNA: TGTGCCAGCAGTTTATCCCCTTATTACGAGCAGTACTTC. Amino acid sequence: CASSLSPYYEQYF.

The CDR3 sequence is CASNDPPDFLSEQFF. The DNA of the CDR3 is TGTGCCAGCAACGACCCACCGGACTTCTTAAGTGAGCAGTTCTTC. The V and J genes are TRBV2 and TRBJ2-1; perhaps TRBD2 as D (5 bases). Trimming removed 7 bases from V and 9 bases from J, with 22 bases in between. CDR1 is SNHLY, CDR2 FYNNEI, per germline. This CDR3 region has 15 residues.

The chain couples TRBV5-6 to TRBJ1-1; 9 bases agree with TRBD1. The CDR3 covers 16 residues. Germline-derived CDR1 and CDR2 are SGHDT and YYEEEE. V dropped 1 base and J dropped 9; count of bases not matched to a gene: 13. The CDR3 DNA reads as TGTGCCAGCAGCTTGCCACCGGGACAGGGTGTTGCACAAGCTTTCTTT. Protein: CASSLPPGQGVAQAFF.

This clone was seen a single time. CDR3 DNA: TGTGCCAGTAGACGTGACAGTGTCAATAGCAATCAGCCCCAGCATTTT. This gives the protein CASRRDSVNSNQPQHF. The genes are TRBV19 and TRBJ1-5; D is possibly TRBD1 (5 bases). V was clipped by 6 bases and J by 0 bases, with 15 bases between them. The length of the CDR3 is 16 residues. CDR1 and CDR2 from the germline V gene are LNHDA and SQIVND (reference sequence).